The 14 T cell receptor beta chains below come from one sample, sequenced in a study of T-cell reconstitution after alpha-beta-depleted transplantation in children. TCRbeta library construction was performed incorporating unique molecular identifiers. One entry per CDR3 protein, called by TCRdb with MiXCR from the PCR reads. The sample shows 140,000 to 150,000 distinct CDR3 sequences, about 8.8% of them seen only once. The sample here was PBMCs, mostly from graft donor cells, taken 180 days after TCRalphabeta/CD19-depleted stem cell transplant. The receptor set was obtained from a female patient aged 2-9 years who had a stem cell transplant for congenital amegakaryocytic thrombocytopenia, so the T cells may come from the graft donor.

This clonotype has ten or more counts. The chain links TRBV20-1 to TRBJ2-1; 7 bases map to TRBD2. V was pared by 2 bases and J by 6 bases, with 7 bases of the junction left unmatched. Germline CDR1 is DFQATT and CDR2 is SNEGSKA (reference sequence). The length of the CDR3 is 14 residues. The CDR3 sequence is CSARRDYVRNEQFF. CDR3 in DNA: TGCAGTGCTAGACGGGACTACGTCCGCAATGAGCAGTTCTTC.

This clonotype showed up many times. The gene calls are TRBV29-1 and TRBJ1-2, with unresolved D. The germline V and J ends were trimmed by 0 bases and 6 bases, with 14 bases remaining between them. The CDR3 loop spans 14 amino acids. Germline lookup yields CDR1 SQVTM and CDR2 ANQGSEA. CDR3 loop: CSVEESGQEDGYTF. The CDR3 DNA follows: TGCAGCGTTGAAGAAAGTGGGCAGGAAGATGGCTACACCTTC.

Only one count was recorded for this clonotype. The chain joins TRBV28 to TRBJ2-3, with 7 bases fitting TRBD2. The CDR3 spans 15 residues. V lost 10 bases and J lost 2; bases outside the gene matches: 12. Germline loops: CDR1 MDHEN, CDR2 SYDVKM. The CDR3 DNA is TGTGCCATGGGCCCCGCGGGGGTCCACACAGATACGCAGTATTTT. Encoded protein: CAMGPAGVHTDTQYF.

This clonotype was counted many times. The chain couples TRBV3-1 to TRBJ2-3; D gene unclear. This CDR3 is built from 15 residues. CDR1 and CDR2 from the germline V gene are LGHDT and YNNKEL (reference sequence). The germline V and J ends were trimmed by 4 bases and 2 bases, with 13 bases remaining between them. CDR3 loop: CASSPRVGHTDTQYF. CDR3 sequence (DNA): TGTGCCAGCAGCCCTAGGGTAGGCCACACAGATACGCAGTATTTT.

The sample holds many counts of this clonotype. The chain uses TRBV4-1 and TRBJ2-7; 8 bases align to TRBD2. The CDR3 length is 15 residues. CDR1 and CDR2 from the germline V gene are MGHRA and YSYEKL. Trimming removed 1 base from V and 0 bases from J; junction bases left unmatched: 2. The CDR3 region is CASSQVLADSYEQYF. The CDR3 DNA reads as TGCGCCAGCAGCCAAGTACTAGCGGACTCCTACGAGCAGTACTTC.

DNA for the CDR3: TGTGCCAGCAGGGACAGCTCCTACAATGAGCAGTTCTTC. This encodes CASRDSSYNEQFF. V is TRBV12-3 or TRBV12-4 and J is TRBJ2-1, with D perhaps matching TRBD1 (6 bases). The CDR3 sequence is 13 residues long. Trimming removed 6 bases from V and 0 bases from J, with 6 bases in between.

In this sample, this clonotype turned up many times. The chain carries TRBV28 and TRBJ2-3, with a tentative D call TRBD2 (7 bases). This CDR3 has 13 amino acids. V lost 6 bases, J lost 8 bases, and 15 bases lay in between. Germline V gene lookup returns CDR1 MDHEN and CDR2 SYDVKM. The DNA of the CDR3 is TGTGCCAGCAGCCAAGGGGGGGCTGTTACGCAGTATTTT. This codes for CASSQGGAVTQYF.

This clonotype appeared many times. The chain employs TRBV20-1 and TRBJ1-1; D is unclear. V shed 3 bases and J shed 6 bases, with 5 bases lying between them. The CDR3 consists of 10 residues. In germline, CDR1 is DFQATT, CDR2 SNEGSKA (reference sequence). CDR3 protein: CSASVPEAFF. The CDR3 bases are TGCAGTGCTAGTGTCCCTGAAGCTTTCTTT.

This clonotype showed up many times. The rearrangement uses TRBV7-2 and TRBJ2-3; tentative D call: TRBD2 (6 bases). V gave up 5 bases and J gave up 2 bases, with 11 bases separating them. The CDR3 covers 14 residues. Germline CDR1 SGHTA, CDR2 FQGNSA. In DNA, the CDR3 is TGTGCCAGCAGCCGTAGCGGTTACACAGATACGCAGTATTTT. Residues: CASSRSGYTDTQYF.

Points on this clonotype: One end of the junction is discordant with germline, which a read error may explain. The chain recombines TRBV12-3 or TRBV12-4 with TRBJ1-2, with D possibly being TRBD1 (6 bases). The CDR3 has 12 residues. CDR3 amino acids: CASSYLPDSLFF. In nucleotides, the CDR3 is TGTGCCAGCAGTTACCTACCGGACAGCCTATTCTTC.

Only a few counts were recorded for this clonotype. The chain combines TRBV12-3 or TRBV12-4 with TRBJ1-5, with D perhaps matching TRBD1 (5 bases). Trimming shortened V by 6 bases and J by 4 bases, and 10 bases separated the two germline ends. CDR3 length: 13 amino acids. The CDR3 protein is CASSRQPNQPQHF. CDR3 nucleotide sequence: TGTGCCAGCAGCCGACAGCCAAATCAGCCCCAGCATTTT.

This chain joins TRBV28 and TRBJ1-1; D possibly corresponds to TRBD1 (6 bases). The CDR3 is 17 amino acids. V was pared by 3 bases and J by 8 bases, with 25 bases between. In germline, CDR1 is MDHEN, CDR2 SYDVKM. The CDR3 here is CASSFSPHSNRDEEAFF. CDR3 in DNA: TGTGCCAGCAGTTTTTCCCCCCACTCGAACAGGGATGAGGAAGCTTTCTTT.

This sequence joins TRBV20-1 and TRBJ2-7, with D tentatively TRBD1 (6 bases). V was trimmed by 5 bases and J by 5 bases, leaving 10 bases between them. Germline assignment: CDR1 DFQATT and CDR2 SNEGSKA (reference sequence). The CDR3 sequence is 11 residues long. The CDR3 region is CSAGDTHEQYF. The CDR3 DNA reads TGCAGTGCTGGGGACACCCACGAGCAGTACTTC.

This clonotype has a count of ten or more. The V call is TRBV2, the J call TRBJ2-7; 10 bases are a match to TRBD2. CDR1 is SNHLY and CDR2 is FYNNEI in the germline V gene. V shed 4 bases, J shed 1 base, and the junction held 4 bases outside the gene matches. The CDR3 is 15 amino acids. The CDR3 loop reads CASSGGTSASYEQYF. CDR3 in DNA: TGTGCCAGCAGTGGCGGGACTAGCGCTTCCTACGAGCAGTACTTC.